This T cell receptor beta chain was observed in a study of shared clonotypes between healthy human individuals (dated by TCRdb to 2020 to 2021). With respect to the entire study: The cohort comprised two women and a few men aged 18 to 49 years. To estimate repertoire size and how much clonotypes are shared between individuals, the study performed deep sequencing of blood TCR repertoires from a few healthy adults. To increase sequencing depth and limit assay-specific biases, different laboratories used diverse techniques to prepare libraries and sequence TCR repertoires. Between about 0.94 and 8.9 billion PBMCs per donor were obtained by leukapheresis.

V was cut back by 4 bases and J by 4 bases, leaving a gap of 10 bases between them. The CDR3 goes from the cysteine to the phenylalanine over 13 residues. Only the CDR3 DNA stays, 39 bases, in frame from base 1. Sequences MDHEN (CDR1) and SYDVKM (CDR2) are obtained from the germline V gene. Healthy HIV-negative adults with no recently reported acute infections or vaccinations were included as donors. Only Caucasian adults living in Nashville, Tennessee, USA were represented among the donors. For unsorted samples, about 90 million PBMCs were counted and genomic DNA was extracted with the QIAamp DNA Blood Mini kit. Blood was obtained by leukapheresis, after which PBMCs were separated by Ficoll-Histopaque density gradient centrifugation and cryopreserved in liquid nitrogen vapor phase. In the case of this clone: It lacks a known antigen. Base-call qualities are not available, and no considerably larger clone is one nucleotide away.

Overall study outcomes, separate from this receptor: Only blood was sampled, and tissue TCR repertoires likely differ from those in blood. Pairwise subsampling led to the expectation that sequencing depth would affect the degree of clonotype sharing among donors. The genetic and exposure-history diversity represented was limited by the small number of donors.

Using the deep immunoSEQ assay, multiplex PCR amplified TCR CDR3 regions from genomic DNA. Genomic DNA extracted from each cell subset was distributed evenly over all wells of several immunoSEQ 96-well plates, and each plate served as one replicate. For unsorted PBMC, each replicate PCR was loaded with approximately 320 ng genomic DNA, equivalent to about 30,000 T cell genomes. Genomic DNA from unsorted PBMC was sequenced over ten immunoSEQ deep assay plates. Purified libraries were quantified with a Qubit 3.0 fluorometer, sized on a Bioanalyzer 2100, and re-quantified with the KAPA Library Quantification kit. Each immunoSEQ 96-well plate was sequenced on its own single-read 150-cycle Illumina NextSeq 550 flow cell. Per the authors' processing: The immunoSEQ output contained only junctional sequences without quality scores, so filtering could not match that applied to full-length reads. Sequences were annotated with PyIR, a Python wrapper for IgBLAST v1.9, and V/J genes and CDR3 were assigned using IMGT germline references. Reads with weak V/J assignments (E-value above 1e-6), missing CDR3, stop codons, out-of-frame junctions, or ambiguous translated residues were removed. A V3J clonotype was defined by an identical inferred V gene, J gene, and CDR3 amino acid sequence. The percentage overlap between two repertoires was calculated by dividing the number of shared unique clonotypes by the size of the smaller repertoire. Three approaches were used to assess repertoire richness: RTK rarefaction, the Chao1 estimator, and Recon v2.1 estimates of unobserved clonotypes. TCRdb retrieved this table from immuneACCESS and kept in-frame rearrangements only. Not all clones are present; in checked studies, unresolved V genes account for under half, and no reason is known for the remainder. V, J and clone size reflect that table, while D and trimming were determined from the DNA. The sample data list about 490,000 clones, and 60% to 85% of these were observed just once. The leading ten clones occupy 10% to 15% of the sample.

The chain was built from TRBV28 and TRBJ2-5; perhaps TRBD1 is the D gene, with 7 bases matching. The sequence was obtained from a woman aged 40 to 50 in good health. Some clones in this sample may be carry-over from other donors' samples. The specimen was PBMCs. The CDR3 sequence is CASSSQGGETQYF. The base sequence is TGTGCCAGCAGTTCCCAGGGGGGAGAGACCCAGTACTTC.